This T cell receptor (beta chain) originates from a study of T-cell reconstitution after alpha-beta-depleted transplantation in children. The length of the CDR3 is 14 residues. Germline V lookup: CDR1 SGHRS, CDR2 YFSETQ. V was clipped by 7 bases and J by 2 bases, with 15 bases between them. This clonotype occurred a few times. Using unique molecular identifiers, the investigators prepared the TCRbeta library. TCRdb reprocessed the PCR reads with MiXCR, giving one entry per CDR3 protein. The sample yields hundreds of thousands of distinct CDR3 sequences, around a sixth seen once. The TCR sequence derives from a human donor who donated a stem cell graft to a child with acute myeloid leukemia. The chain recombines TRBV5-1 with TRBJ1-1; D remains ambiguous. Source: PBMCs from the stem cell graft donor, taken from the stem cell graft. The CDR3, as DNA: TGCGCCAGCCGCGTTGAGGGAGGAAACACTGAAGCTTTCTTT. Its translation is CASRVEGGNTEAFF.